A single sample is the source of the 19 T cell receptor beta chains below, sequenced in a study of shared clonotypes between healthy human individuals. Measured with immunoSEQ multiplex PCR; TCRdb has only the in-frame clones, and not every one. The sample carries 2 million to 2.5 million clones, about 94% recorded once. Sample: naive CD4+ T cells sorted from blood. Subset indicated: CD45RA+ positively selected. These receptors all come from a man younger than 35 in good health.

This sequence joins TRBV30 and TRBJ2-7; 11 nucleotides line up with TRBD1. V dropped 6 bases and J dropped 5; count of bases not matched to a gene: 6. The CDR3 is made up of 13 amino acids. Looked up from germline, CDR1 is GTSNPN and CDR2 is SVGIG (reference sequence). CDR3 residues: CACTDRGLDEQYF. The CDR3 DNA is TGTGCCTGCACGGACAGGGGGCTAGACGAGCAGTACTTC.

The chain carries TRBV6-1 and TRBJ2-5; 12 bases map to TRBD1. Germline V lookup: CDR1 MNHNS, CDR2 SASEGT. This CDR3 is 15 amino acids long. J was trimmed by 5 bases and V by 3 bases; bases with no gene match: 4. This CDR3 reads CASSDGTGGMETQYF. DNA of the CDR3: TGTGCCAGCAGTGACGGGACAGGGGGCATGGAGACCCAGTACTTC.

CDR3 region: CASSLHRGRTDTQYF. DNA for the CDR3: TGTGCCAGCAGCCTGCACAGGGGGAGAACAGATACGCAGTATTTT. This chain links TRBV6-5 with TRBJ2-3; 8 nucleotides match TRBD1. V gave up 6 bases and J gave up 3 bases; unmatched junction bases: 8. The germline CDR1 and CDR2 sequences are MNHEY and SVGAGI. The CDR3 loop spans 15 amino acids.

On this clone itself: Within the sample, other DNA sequences also encode this same CDR3. The DNA for the CDR3 is TGCGCCAGCAGCCCCGGGAACTATGGCTACACCTTC. Amino acids: CASSPGNYGYTF. V usage is TRBV5-1 and J usage is TRBJ1-2; the D is unclear. Germline values: CDR1 SGHRS, CDR2 YFSETQ. The CDR3 loop spans 12 amino acids. V lost 4 bases, J lost 2 bases, and 6 bases lay in between.

The chain has TRBV6-1 and TRBJ1-1, with D unresolved. The germline V gene has CDR1 MNHNS and CDR2 SASEGT. V lost 3 bases to trimming and J lost 2 bases, with 13 bases between them. This CDR3 spans 15 amino acids. This chain's CDR3 is CASSEWQNYNTEAFF. Written as DNA, the CDR3 is TGTGCCAGCAGTGAGTGGCAGAATTATAACACTGAAGCTTTCTTT.

In its sample, this clone was seen a few times. The genes are TRBV7-8 and TRBJ1-3; no reliable D call. Trimming stripped 2 bases from V and 2 bases from J, with 10 bases between. The V gene's germline CDR1 is SGHVS and CDR2 FQNEAQ. The CDR3 covers 15 residues. For the CDR3, the DNA is TGTGCCAGCAGCTTACAGGAGGTAGCTGGAAACACCATATATTTT. Residues: CASSLQEVAGNTIYF. The full variable domain, rest sourced from reference TRBV7-8 and TRBJ1-3, is GAGVSQSPRYKVAKRGQDVALRCDPISGHVSLFWYQQALGQGPEFLTYFQNEAQLDKSGLPSDRFFAERPEGSVSTLKIQRTQQEDSAVYLCASSLQEVAGNTIYFGEGSWLTVV.

Remarks on this clone: Other DNA sequences from this sample encode an identical CDR3 as well. The chain links TRBV18 to TRBJ2-7; D is unclear. Trimming left V 0 bases short and J 5 bases short, with 8 bases between. The germline CDR1 and CDR2 sequences are KGHSH and LQKENI. The CDR3 extends over 13 amino acids. The CDR3 here is CASSPPVGNEQYF. The CDR3 DNA follows: TGTGCCAGCTCACCACCGGTAGGTAACGAGCAGTACTTC.

The chain couples TRBV2 to TRBJ1-2; D is uncertain. CDR1 SNHLY and CDR2 FYNNEI come from the germline V gene. The CDR3 extends over 14 amino acids. The V end lost 3 bases, the J end lost 2 bases, and 10 bases lay between the germline ends. CDR3 sequence: CASSDLDGNYGYTF. The CDR3 coding sequence is TGTGCCAGCAGTGATTTGGACGGAAACTATGGCTACACCTTC.

The chain recombines TRBV4-1 with TRBJ1-4; 9 nucleotides agree with TRBD1. V trimming: 0 bases; J trimming: 8 bases; junction bases outside the gene matches: 7. Looked up from germline, CDR1 is MGHRA and CDR2 is YSYEKL. This CDR3 region has 16 residues. The chain's CDR3 is CASSQDSGQGWEKLFF. The CDR3 coding sequence is TGCGCCAGCAGCCAAGATTCGGGACAGGGATGGGAAAAACTGTTTTTT.

This chain joins TRBV27 and TRBJ1-2; the D is unclear. V lost 5 bases to trimming and J lost 4 bases, with 11 bases between them. Germline V lookup: CDR1 MNHEY, CDR2 SMNVEV (reference sequence). This CDR3 contains 13 residues. CDR3 sequence reads: CASSPNRSYGYTF. DNA of the CDR3: TGTGCCAGCAGTCCGAACCGGTCCTATGGCTACACCTTC.

The chain combines TRBV30 with TRBJ2-6, with 11 nucleotides matching TRBD2. The trim removed 2 bases at V and 0 bases at J, leaving 3 bases unmatched. The CDR3 extends over 17 amino acids. Germline CDR1 is GTSNPN and CDR2 is SVGIG (reference sequence). CDR3: CAWSRLAGLSGANVLTF. DNA of the CDR3: TGTGCCTGGAGTAGACTAGCGGGGCTCTCTGGGGCCAACGTCCTGACTTTC.

The genes are TRBV25-1 and TRBJ2-5; D is possibly TRBD1 or TRBD2 (6 bases each). This CDR3 is 14 amino acids long. The germline CDR1 and CDR2 sequences are MGHDK and SYGVNS. Here the CDR3 reads CASSVGGGAETQYF. Here the CDR3 DNA reads TGTGCTAGTTCCGTGGGGGGCGGAGCAGAGACCCAGTACTTC.

The chain is built from TRBV5-1 and TRBJ1-1; TRBD1 agrees at 7 bases. Germline CDR1 and CDR2: SGHRS and YFSETQ. CDR3 length equals 15 residues. With V trimmed by 4 bases and J by 4 bases, 10 bases remained unmatched. CDR3 sequence: CASSTTTGLVTEAFF. In nucleotides, the CDR3 is TGCGCCAGCAGCACAACGACAGGGTTGGTCACTGAAGCTTTCTTT.

The chain carries TRBV9 and TRBJ2-1; TRBD2 matches at 10 bases. This CDR3 has 15 amino acids. V dropped 4 bases and J dropped 5; count of bases not matched to a gene: 6. CDR1 is SGDLS and CDR2 is YYNGEE in the germline V gene. CDR3 sequence: CASSLGLAEHNEQFF. CDR3 bases: TGTGCCAGCAGCCTAGGACTAGCGGAACACAATGAGCAGTTCTTC.

This clone was picked up one time. This chain links TRBV29-1 with TRBJ2-6; 7 bases fit TRBD1. With V trimmed by 8 bases and J by 1 base, 11 bases remained unmatched. CDR3 length: 16 residues. Germline V lookup: CDR1 SQVTM, CDR2 ANQGSEA. The chain's CDR3 is CSFLGQRLSGANVLTF. In nucleotides, the CDR3 is TGCAGCTTTCTGGGACAGCGTTTGTCTGGGGCCAACGTCCTGACTTTC.

The V and J genes are TRBV5-1 and TRBJ2-3, with TRBD2 matching 9 bases. The germline V gene has CDR1 SGHRS and CDR2 YFSETQ. CDR3 length: 13 amino acids. V was pared by 7 bases and J by 2 bases, with 2 bases of the junction left unmatched. CDR3 DNA sequence: TGCGCCAGCCGGACTAGCGACACAGATACGCAGTATTTT. Protein: CASRTSDTDTQYF.

Comment on this clone: The identical CDR3 is also encoded by other nucleotide sequences in the sample. The V gene is TRBV2, the J gene TRBJ1-6; a possible D gene is TRBD1 (5 bases). V was shortened by 1 base and J by 7 bases, with 8 bases between the two germline ends. The CDR3 spans 14 residues. Germline V gene sequence: CDR1 SNHLY, CDR2 FYNNEI. CDR3 loop: CASSEEGRNSPLHF. CDR3 nucleotide sequence: TGTGCCAGCAGTGAAGAGGGGCGGAATTCACCCCTCCACTTT.

The V and J genes are TRBV2 and TRBJ2-3; no firm D call. CDR1 SNHLY and CDR2 FYNNEI come from the germline V gene. The CDR3 has 15 residues. V lost 5 bases and J lost 1, with 13 bases in between. This CDR3 reads CASSKGRIRTDTQYF. The CDR3 region has the DNA TGTGCCAGCAGTAAAGGACGGATTCGCACAGATACGCAGTATTTT. Based on the CDR3 plus reference TRBV2 and TRBJ2-3, the full variable domain is EPEVTQTPSHQVTQMGQEVILRCVPISNHLYFYWYRQILGQKVEFLVSFYNNEISEKSEIFDDQFSVERPDGSNFTLKIRSTKLEDSAMYFCASSKGRIRTDTQYFGPGTRLTVL.

The chain is built from TRBV28 and TRBJ2-5, with 14 bases fitting TRBD2. The trim removed 3 bases at V and 4 bases at J, leaving 13 bases unmatched. The germline V gene has CDR1 MDHEN and CDR2 SYDVKM. The CDR3 has 19 amino acids. The CDR3 DNA reads TGTGCCAGCAGTTTGCGACTAGCGGGGGGGCCTGATATGGTAGAGACCCAGTACTTC. Encoded protein: CASSLRLAGGPDMVETQYF.